The rows below give T cell receptor beta chains drawn from one sample of a study of identical twins. TCRdb processed the 5' RACE reads anew with MiXCR; each CDR3 protein has one entry. Found here are under 900,000 distinct CDR3 sequences, roughly 18% of them singletons; the top ten hold roughly 13%. These data are also associated with another study on T cells expressing NK-cell markers.

Sequencing used PBMCs. Receptors were obtained from a woman between 18 and 29 years old in good health. CDR3s include the opening cysteine and the closing phenylalanine or tryptophan. Fields, in order: CDR3 DNA, CDR3 protein, J gene, clone size, D gene, V gene. A D gene is named only where the DNA matches it firmly. Rows may omit the clone size; those that give it use once, few, many or a size class.

DNA: TGTGCCAGCAACCACGGGGGTCGCGGCAATCAGCCCCAGCATTTT
CDR3: CASNHGGRGNQPQHF
J: TRBJ1-5
size: -
D: -
V: TRBV6-2/TRBV6-3

DNA: TGCAGTGCTAGAGATTTCGGCGGGGGGGCCGTCAATGAGCAGTTCTTC
CDR3: CSARDFGGGAVNEQFF
J: TRBJ2-1
size: -
D: TRBD2
V: TRBV20-1

DNA: TGTGCCAGCAGCGTAGACAGGGAGACCCAGTACTTC
CDR3: CASSVDRETQYF
J: TRBJ2-5
size: few
D: -
V: TRBV7-2

DNA: TGCAGCGTTGAGGGACAGTCTTTTGGCACAGATACGCAGTATTTT
CDR3: CSVEGQSFGTDTQYF
J: TRBJ2-3
size: -
D: TRBD1
V: TRBV29-1

DNA: TGCAGTGCGATGGGACTCGAAGGGACCCAGTACTTC
CDR3: CSAMGLEGTQYF
J: TRBJ2-5
size: few
D: -
V: TRBV20-1

DNA: TGTGCCAGCAGCCCCCTCGGAGCGGGGGGGAGCAATGAGCAGTTCTTC
CDR3: CASSPLGAGGSNEQFF
J: TRBJ2-1
size: -
D: TRBD2
V: TRBV4-2

DNA: TGTGCCAGCGTTTTGGCAAGCTCCTACAATGAGCAGTTCTTC
CDR3: CASVLASSYNEQFF
J: TRBJ2-1
size: -
D: -
V: TRBV12-3/TRBV12-4

DNA: TGTGCCAGCAGCCAAGGAGGAGCGGTCCTATCGCTGGATGGGGAGCTGTTTTTT
CDR3: CASSQGGAVLSLDGELFF
J: TRBJ2-2
size: -
D: -
V: TRBV14

DNA: TGTGCCAGCAGCATCCGGACTGCCGAGCAGTACTTC
CDR3: CASSIRTAEQYF
J: TRBJ2-7
size: few
D: -
V: TRBV11-2

DNA: TGTGCCAGCAGAGCAACTAGCACAGATACGCAGTATTTT
CDR3: CASRATSTDTQYF
J: TRBJ2-3
size: -
D: -
V: TRBV12-3/TRBV12-4

DNA: TGCAGTGCTAGAACAGGGCACACAGATACGCAGTATTTT
CDR3: CSARTGHTDTQYF
J: TRBJ2-3
size: -
D: -
V: TRBV20-1

DNA: TGTGCCAGCAGCAAGGCCTCGGGCACTGAAGCTTTCTTT
CDR3: CASSKASGTEAFF
J: TRBJ1-1
size: -
D: -
V: TRBV12-3/TRBV12-4

DNA: TGTGCCAGCAGACCAAAAACTAGCGGGGTGTTGTACTTC
CDR3: CASRPKTSGVLYF
J: TRBJ2-7
size: few
D: TRBD2
V: TRBV12-3/TRBV12-4

DNA: TGTGCCAGTAGTGTACGGACGACCTCTGGGGCCAACGTCCTGACTTTC
CDR3: CASSVRTTSGANVLTF
J: TRBJ2-6
size: -
D: -
V: TRBV19

DNA: TGTGCCAGCAGCTCGGGACTAGCGGGAGTATGGGGCACAGATACGCAGTATTTT
CDR3: CASSSGLAGVWGTDTQYF
J: TRBJ2-3
size: few
D: TRBD2
V: TRBV11-2